The clone carrying this T cell receptor beta chain turned up a few times. Its antigen is currently unknown. A second PCR of about 7 to 12 cycles used a sample-barcoded 5' primer and a J-beta primer mix. TCRdb itself ran the 5' RACE reads through MiXCR, one entry per CDR3 protein. In the table there are around 1.5 million distinct CDR3 sequences, about 31% of which are singletons. This record comes from a study of blood T cells in healthy people across ages. Overall study findings and caveats: With age, beta diversity per million T cells declined roughly linearly, significantly by about 37.

The people who gave samples were healthy Caucasians from Russia, aged roughly 6 to 90. In each sample, at least 7 million PBMCs were isolated. Per sample, extraction of total RNA gave at least 6 micrograms in every case. Trimming stripped 3 bases from V and 2 bases from J, with 15 bases between. There are 15 residues in the CDR3. Germline lookup yields CDR1 SGHRS and CDR2 YFSETQ. The chain has TRBV5-1 and TRBJ2-7; D might be TRBD1 (6 bases). This receptor was identified in a woman aged 25 to 39 in good health. The sample consisted of blood. This CDR3 is CASSWTPDSPYEQYF. As DNA, the CDR3 is TGCGCCAGCAGCTGGACCCCGGACAGCCCCTACGAGCAGTACTTC.